A single sample gave rise to the 17 T cell receptor beta chains below, sequenced in a study of cytomegalovirus exposure and HLA in healthy donors. The PCR contained 60 Vbeta and 13 Jbeta primers. Using immunoSEQ multiplex PCR, the repertoire was profiled, and TCRdb retains in-frame clones only, with some absent. The table shows over 200,000 clones, with about 75% occurring only once. Sequences were obtained from PBMCs. The receptors stem from a woman aged 30 to 39 in good health and CMV-seronegative.

This clone was counted once. V is TRBV30 and J is TRBJ2-6; D possibly corresponds to TRBD1 (6 bases). Looked up from germline, CDR1 is GTSNPN and CDR2 is SVGIG (reference sequence). This CDR3 has 18 amino acids. The ends were cut back, 0 bases at V and 5 bases at J, with 20 bases in the middle. In DNA form, the CDR3 reads TGTGCCTGGAGTGTACAGGGCAGGGGTAAATTTAGGGCCAACGTCCTGACTTTC. It translates to CAWSVQGRGKFRANVLTF.

The chain joins TRBV19 to TRBJ2-1; possibly TRBD2 for D (5 bases). The CDR3 has 12 residues. V lost 3 bases to trimming and J lost 9 bases, with 9 bases between them. Germline loops: CDR1 LNHDA, CDR2 SQIVND (reference sequence). The CDR3 region is CASSIGGSEQFF. CDR3 in DNA: TGTGCCAGTAGTATCGGAGGATCTGAGCAGTTCTTC.

The chain uses TRBV19 and TRBJ2-3; TRBD2 aligns across 8 bases. V gave up 4 bases and J gave up 3 bases; unmatched junction bases: 6. The germline V gene has CDR1 LNHDA and CDR2 SQIVND (reference sequence). This CDR3 is built from 15 residues. The CDR3 loop is CASSNARGVTDTQYF. The CDR3 bases are TGTGCCAGTAGTAACGCGCGGGGGGTTACAGATACGCAGTATTTT.

This chain joins TRBV29-1 and TRBJ2-3; 9 bases match TRBD1. CDR3 length: 15 amino acids. Per germline, CDR1 SQVTM and CDR2 ANQGSEA. Trimming took 6 bases from V and 1 from J; bases not matched to a gene: 8. CDR3 nucleotides: TGCAGCGTCGAACTGACAGGGGGAGGCACAGATACGCAGTATTTT. This codes for CSVELTGGGTDTQYF.

The rearrangement links TRBV4-1 to TRBJ2-1, with 9 positions matching TRBD2. From germline, CDR1 is MGHRA and CDR2 YSYEKL. This CDR3 is built from 16 residues. Trimming took 1 base from V and 3 from J; bases not matched to a gene: 4. The CDR3 nucleotides read TGCGCCAGCAGCCAAGTTCTAGCGGGGTACTACAATGAGCAGTTCTTC. Its translation: CASSQVLAGYYNEQFF.

This clone was recorded only once. The gene calls are TRBV9 and TRBJ1-3; D uncertain. CDR1 is SGDLS, CDR2 YYNGEE, per germline. Deletions cut 4 bases from V and 0 bases from J, with 11 bases between. The CDR3 is 15 residues long. The CDR3 loop is CASSFTADSGNTIYF. The CDR3 DNA sequence: TGTGCCAGCAGCTTTACAGCAGACTCTGGAAACACCATATATTTT.

V usage is TRBV7-9 and J usage is TRBJ2-3; perhaps TRBD1 as D (5 bases). The length of the CDR3 is 13 residues. CDR1 is SEHNR and CDR2 is FQNEAQ in the germline V gene (reference sequence). V was cut by 10 bases and J by 0 bases, with 11 bases left in between. CDR3 sequence: CATRQISTDTQYF. The DNA of the CDR3 is TGTGCCACTCGACAGATCAGCACAGATACGCAGTATTTT.

A few counts support this clone. The chain couples TRBV25-1 to TRBJ2-7; TRBD1 might be the D (8 bases). In germline, CDR1 is MGHDK, CDR2 SYGVNS. CDR3 length equals 14 residues. V dropped 8 bases and J dropped 0 bases, with 14 bases sitting between them. CDR3 nucleotides: TGTGCCAGCGGGGACAGGACTAGCTCCTACGAGCAGTACTTC. This sequence encodes CASGDRTSSYEQYF.

The count of this clone is one. The gene calls are TRBV6-1 and TRBJ1-6, with D perhaps matching TRBD1 (5 bases). V lost 5 bases, J lost 9 bases, and 17 bases lay in between. CDR1 and CDR2 (germline): MNHNS, SASEGT. This CDR3 contains 15 residues. CDR3 sequence: CASSQRQLMGSPLHF. The CDR3 DNA is TGTGCCAGCAGTCAAAGACAGTTAATGGGTTCACCCCTCCACTTT.

This clone has just a few counts. The V and J genes are TRBV19 and TRBJ2-2, with 7 nucleotides matching TRBD2. The germline V gene encodes CDR1 LNHDA and CDR2 SQIVND (reference sequence). Trimming took 7 bases from V and 3 from J; bases not matched to a gene: 8. The CDR3 spans 15 residues. The CDR3 sequence: CASTSREADTGELFF. The CDR3 DNA reads TGTGCCAGTACCTCCCGGGAGGCAGACACCGGGGAGCTGTTTTTT.

CDR3 in DNA: TGTGCCAGTAGTAAAGTCGGAGGGGGCAATCAGCCCCAGCATTTT. It yields the protein CASSKVGGGNQPQHF. The gene calls are TRBV19 and TRBJ1-5, with D tentatively TRBD1 (5 bases). The CDR3 totals 15 residues. Trimming cost V 4 bases and J 2 bases, with 12 bases left between them. CDR1 LNHDA and CDR2 SQIVND come from the germline V gene (reference sequence).

A remark on this clone: Germline is not matched at one junction end, which may reflect a read error. This chain uses TRBV29-1 with TRBJ2-2; TRBD1 aligns across 8 bases. CDR1 is SQVTM and CDR2 is ANQGSEA in the germline V gene. The CDR3 sequence is 18 residues long. The CDR3 nucleotides are TGCAGCGTCGCCCATCGTCCGGGACAGGCGGCGAGGCACCGGGGAGCTGTTTTT. Its translation: CSVAHRPGQAARHRGAVF.

The chain carries TRBV14 and TRBJ2-7; 7 nucleotides agree with TRBD2. The CDR3 length is 13 residues. Per germline, CDR1 SGHDN and CDR2 FVKESK. With 2 bases clipped from V and 9 bases from J, the junction kept 7 bases outside the gene matches. CDR3 region: CASSQHSLAVQYF. In DNA, the CDR3 is TGTGCCAGCAGCCAACACAGTCTAGCGGTGCAGTACTTC.

The CDR3 nucleotides are TGTGCCAGCAGTTCTCAGTCCTATGGCTACACCTTC. Encoded protein: CASSSQSYGYTF. The gene calls are TRBV25-1 and TRBJ1-2; D is ambiguous. Trimming removed 5 bases from V and 4 bases from J, with 8 bases in between. The germline V gene encodes CDR1 MGHDK and CDR2 SYGVNS. The CDR3 totals 12 residues.

This clone has only a few counts. The CDR3 spells CASSENRGDTQYF. The CDR3 coding sequence is TGCGCCAGCAGTGAGAACAGGGGAGATACGCAGTATTTT. The rearrangement links TRBV10-1 to TRBJ2-3, with 7 bases fitting TRBD1. Germline values: CDR1 WNHNN, CDR2 SYGVQD (reference sequence). Trimming took 2 bases from V and 5 from J; bases not matched to a gene: 1. The CDR3 sequence is 13 residues long.

The chain carries TRBV30 and TRBJ1-5, with 7 nucleotides matching TRBD1. Germline V gene lookup returns CDR1 GTSNPN and CDR2 SVGIG (reference sequence). The ends lost 3 bases at V and 5 bases at J; junction bases unmatched: 7. The CDR3 length is 14 residues. The CDR3 reads CAWSKGQVHQPQHF. CDR3 sequence (DNA): TGTGCCTGGAGCAAAGGACAGGTACATCAGCCCCAGCATTTT.

CDR3 sequence (DNA): TGTGCCAGCAGCCAGGGAAATGAAAAACTGTTTTTT. Protein sequence: CASSQGNEKLFF. This chain connects TRBV2 to TRBJ1-4, with TRBD1 as a possible D gene (5 bases). Per the germline V gene, CDR1 is SNHLY and CDR2 is FYNNEI. V shed 6 bases and J shed 5 bases, with 7 bases lying between them. The CDR3 extends over 12 amino acids.